Presented here are 29 T cell receptor beta chains from one specimen sequenced in a study of cytomegalovirus exposure and HLA in healthy donors. 13 Jbeta primers and 60 Vbeta primers were used for the PCR. Libraries were prepared by immunoSEQ multiplex PCR; TCRdb keeps only in-frame clonotypes and omits some of them. The sample carries over 150,000 clones, around 85% recorded once. Sequenced input: PBMCs. The receptors derive from a human donor in good health.

This chain uses TRBV7-2 with TRBJ2-7; 7 bases line up with TRBD1. V was pared by 1 base and J by 5 bases, with 11 bases of the junction left unmatched. Germline-derived CDR1 and CDR2 are SGHTA and FQGNSA. The CDR3 is 16 amino acids. In nucleotides, the CDR3 is TGTGCCAGCAGCTTAGAAGTCGGTAAGGGGGCCCACGAGCAGTACTTC. It codes for CASSLEVGKGAHEQYF.

This chain connects TRBV28 to TRBJ2-3; 9 nucleotides agree with TRBD2. Germline CDR1 and CDR2: MDHEN and SYDVKM. This CDR3 region has 15 residues. V trimming: 3 bases; J trimming: 14 bases; junction bases outside the gene matches: 15. The CDR3 protein is CASSFLREGPNPPYF. CDR3 DNA: TGTGCCAGCAGTTTTTTGCGGGAGGGACCTAACCCTCCGTATTTT.

The V call is TRBV15, the J call TRBJ2-3; a possible D gene is TRBD2 (6 bases). Per germline, CDR1 LNHNV and CDR2 YYDKDF (reference sequence). V was trimmed by 5 bases and J by 9 bases, leaving 12 bases between them. The CDR3 extends over 12 amino acids. CDR3: CATSVTGGTQYF. In DNA form, the CDR3 reads TGTGCCACCAGCGTTACTGGAGGGACGCAGTATTTT.

This rearrangement joins TRBV5-4 to TRBJ1-2, with 7 bases that match TRBD1. The CDR3 loop spans 16 amino acids. Germline trimming cut 5 bases from V and 4 bases from J; bases unmatched to any gene: 14. Looked up from germline, CDR1 is SGHNT and CDR2 is YYREEE (reference sequence). The CDR3 sequence is CASSTRTGISGYGYTF. In nucleotides, the CDR3 is TGTGCCAGCAGTACCCGGACAGGTATATCAGGCTATGGCTACACCTTC.

In regard to this clone: This sample also contains other DNA sequences that code for the same CDR3. The chain recombines TRBV6-5 with TRBJ2-7; 8 bases map to TRBD1. The CDR3 is 13 residues long. The junction had 3 bases not matched to a gene; V was cut back by 6 bases and J by 2 bases. Germline V gene sequence: CDR1 MNHEY, CDR2 SVGAGI. The CDR3 DNA follows: TGTGCCAGCAGCGACAGGGGCCCCTACGAGCAGTACTTC. Its translation is CASSDRGPYEQYF.

J is TRBJ1-6 and V is TRBV19; TRBD1 matches 7 bases. Germline CDR1 reads LNHDA; CDR2 reads SQIVND (reference sequence). The CDR3 contains 15 residues. V lost 5 bases to trimming and J lost 7 bases; unmatched junction nucleotides: 8. CDR3 sequence (DNA): TGTGCCAGTAGTTCGAGGACAGGCCAGAATTCACCCCTCCACTTT. Translated, it gives CASSSRTGQNSPLHF.

The chain employs TRBV18 and TRBJ1-1; 8 bases fit TRBD1. Germline CDR1 and CDR2: KGHSH and LQKENI. With 1 base clipped from V and 4 bases from J, the junction kept 8 bases outside the gene matches. The CDR3 covers 16 residues. CDR3 sequence reads: CASSPLGQGARTEAFF. The DNA of the CDR3 is TGTGCCAGCTCACCACTAGGGCAGGGGGCGCGCACTGAAGCTTTCTTT.

The chain carries TRBV29-1 and TRBJ1-1, with D uncertain. This CDR3 has 14 residues. With 4 bases removed from V and 9 bases from J, the gap between germline ends came to 21 bases. The germline CDR1 and CDR2 sequences are SQVTM and ANQGSEA. CDR3 sequence: CSVGLSELGGKAFF. For the CDR3, the DNA is TGCAGCGTTGGACTATCGGAGTTGGGCGGCAAAGCTTTCTTT.

This chain links TRBV6-5 with TRBJ1-2; D remains unclear. CDR3 length: 15 residues. Trimming left V 0 bases short and J 0 bases short, with 8 bases between. Germline assignment: CDR1 MNHEY and CDR2 SVGAGI. The CDR3 is CASSYSGSPNYGYTF. CDR3 bases: TGTGCCAGCAGTTACTCGGGCTCCCCTAACTATGGCTACACCTTC.

This chain joins TRBV19 and TRBJ1-1; TRBD1 matches 7 bases. Germline CDR1 is LNHDA and CDR2 is SQIVND (reference sequence). J lost 2 bases, V lost 11 bases, and 8 bases had no gene match. The CDR3 has 13 residues. The CDR3 DNA follows: TGTGCCCTTTACGCAGGGGGAAACACTGAAGCTTTCTTT. Amino acids: CALYAGGNTEAFF.

This chain uses TRBV29-1 with TRBJ1-1, with D possibly TRBD1 on 5 matching bases. Germline assignment: CDR1 SQVTM and CDR2 ANQGSEA. V lost 3 bases, J lost 0 bases, and 11 bases lay in between. The CDR3 sequence is 14 residues long. DNA of the CDR3: TGCAGCGTTGACTCCCCAGGGCTGAACACTGAAGCTTTCTTT. This sequence encodes CSVDSPGLNTEAFF.

The V and J genes are TRBV9 and TRBJ1-4; no firm D call. V shed 4 bases and J shed 5 bases, with 15 bases lying between them. The CDR3 loop spans 15 amino acids. Germline V gene lookup returns CDR1 SGDLS and CDR2 YYNGEE. CDR3 DNA: TGTGCCAGCAGCCTCGGTGCAGGAACAAATGAAAAACTGTTTTTT. This sequence encodes CASSLGAGTNEKLFF.

The chain couples TRBV6-5 to TRBJ2-7; tentative D call: TRBD2 (5 bases). Germline V gene data show CDR1 as MNHEY and CDR2 as SVGAGI. CDR3 length: 13 residues. V was pared by 7 bases and J by 6 bases, with 16 bases between. The CDR3 region is CASTPVAFGEQYF. The CDR3 DNA follows: TGTGCCAGCACCCCCGTAGCGTTTGGCGAGCAGTACTTC.

The CDR3 here is CASSPTRGEAGYGYTF. The DNA of the CDR3 is TGCGCCAGCAGCCCCACCAGGGGGGAGGCTGGCTATGGCTACACCTTC. The chain combines TRBV4-3 with TRBJ1-2; 7 nucleotides agree with TRBD1. The CDR3 sequence is 16 residues long. The V and J ends lost 4 bases and 4 bases, in that order; junction bases with no gene match: 12. Germline V gives CDR1 LGHNA, CDR2 YSLEER.

The rearrangement joins TRBV18 to TRBJ2-1; 11 bases align to TRBD2. This CDR3 region has 16 residues. V lost 3 bases and J lost 9; bases outside the gene matches: 10. Looked up from germline, CDR1 is KGHSH and CDR2 is LQKENI. The DNA of the CDR3 is TGTGCCAGCTCACCTGCACTAGCGGGGGCCGGGGGTGAGCAGTTCTTC. It is translated as CASSPALAGAGGEQFF.

V and J are TRBV9 and TRBJ2-3; 9 bases align to TRBD2. After removal of 0 bases from V and 4 bases from J, the junction contained 0 bases not matched to a gene. Germline V gene sequence: CDR1 SGDLS, CDR2 YYNGEE. There are 14 residues in the CDR3. CDR3 bases: TGTGCCAGCAGCGTAGGACTAGCGGCAGATACGCAGTATTTT. Amino acids: CASSVGLAADTQYF.

The chain is built from TRBV2 and TRBJ2-1; perhaps TRBD2 as D (5 bases). Trimming stripped 7 bases from V and 9 bases from J, with 10 bases between. Germline values: CDR1 SNHLY, CDR2 FYNNEI. The CDR3 is 11 residues long. This CDR3 is CASNVAGEQFF. Written as DNA, the CDR3 is TGTGCCAGCAACGTCGCGGGTGAGCAGTTCTTC.

This clone was detected only a few times. This chain links TRBV7-9 with TRBJ1-2, with 8 bases aligning to TRBD1. Germline values: CDR1 SEHNR, CDR2 FQNEAQ (reference sequence). Trimming at V came to 6 bases and at J to 6 bases, leaving 6 bases not matched to a gene. The CDR3 has 13 residues. The CDR3 sequence: CASRLQGEDGYTF. CDR3 nucleotides: TGTGCCAGCAGATTACAGGGGGAGGATGGCTACACCTTC. The variable domain in full, with the rest retrieved from reference TRBV7-9 and TRBJ1-2, is DTGVSQNPRHKITKRGQNVTFRCDPISEHNRLYWYRQTLGQGPEFLTYFQNEAQLEKSRLLSDRFSAERPKGSFSTLEIQRTEQGDSAMYLCASRLQGEDGYTFGSGTRLTVV.

The chain uses TRBV18 and TRBJ2-7, with D perhaps TRBD1 (6 bases). The germline CDR1 and CDR2 sequences are KGHSH and LQKENI. This CDR3 has 14 residues. Trimming pared 5 bases from V and 5 bases from J, leaving 16 bases between. DNA for the CDR3: TGTGCCAGCTCAGGAACTACAGGGAACCACGAGCAGTACTTC. This codes for CASSGTTGNHEQYF.

The rearrangement joins TRBV9 to TRBJ1-4; TRBD1 matches at 7 bases. CDR3 length equals 15 residues. Germline V CDR1 and CDR2: SGDLS, YYNGEE. With V trimmed by 0 bases and J by 4 bases, 3 bases remained unmatched. The CDR3: CASSVGRGFNEKLFF. The CDR3 bases are TGTGCCAGCAGCGTAGGCAGGGGGTTTAATGAAAAACTGTTTTTT.

This chain links TRBV25-1 with TRBJ1-2; TRBD1 agrees at 7 bases. In germline, CDR1 is MGHDK, CDR2 SYGVNS. The CDR3 is 17 amino acids. V lost 2 bases, J lost 13 bases, and 22 bases stayed unmatched. The CDR3 nucleotides are TGTGCCAGCAGTGAAAGAGCGGGAGGCCCCTCTCTCTGGGACAGCACCTTC. Protein product: CASSERAGGPSLWDSTF.

This chain links TRBV5-8 with TRBJ2-5, with D perhaps matching TRBD2 (6 bases). The V end lost 2 bases, the J end lost 3 bases, and 8 bases lay between the germline ends. The CDR3 runs 13 residues. CDR1 SGHTS and CDR2 YDEGEE come from the germline V gene. As DNA, the CDR3 is TGTGCCAGCAGCTTTTGGGAGGAAGAGACCCAGTACTTC. This sequence encodes CASSFWEEETQYF.

The chain uses TRBV7-9 and TRBJ2-3, with 10 bases that match TRBD2. Germline V gene sequence: CDR1 SEHNR, CDR2 FQNEAQ (reference sequence). The CDR3 covers 19 residues. V dropped 2 bases and J dropped 0; count of bases not matched to a gene: 11. CDR3 sequence (DNA): TGTGCCAGCAGCTTAAATTCACTAGCGGGGCGATCTAGCACAGATACGCAGTATTTT. This translates into CASSLNSLAGRSSTDTQYF.

The sample holds a few counts of this clone. At the DNA level, this CDR3 is encoded by other sequences in the same sample as well. This chain links TRBV6-5 with TRBJ2-7; no clear D. The germline gives CDR1 MNHEY, CDR2 SVGAGI. There are 14 residues in the CDR3. V lost 0 bases, J lost 3 bases, and 9 bases lay in between. The CDR3 protein is CASSYSTSSYEQYF. CDR3 DNA sequence: TGTGCCAGCAGTTACTCGACGTCTAGCTACGAGCAGTACTTC.

The chain recombines TRBV6-5 with TRBJ2-3; 15 bases are shared with TRBD2. V lost 7 bases and J lost 3; bases outside the gene matches: 2. Germline V gives CDR1 MNHEY, CDR2 SVGAGI. The CDR3 length is 15 residues. CDR3 in amino acids: CASKGLAGGTDTQYF. The CDR3 nucleotides are TGTGCCAGCAAAGGACTAGCGGGGGGGACAGATACGCAGTATTTT.

This clone was counted between two and nine times. The same CDR3 can be traced to other DNA sequences in this sample. CDR3 in amino acids: CASSLGSSYEQYF. The CDR3 DNA reads TGTGCCAGCAGCTTAGGGAGCTCCTACGAGCAGTACTTC. The V call is TRBV6-5, the J call TRBJ2-7, with D tentatively TRBD2 (5 bases). Germline CDR1 reads MNHEY; CDR2 reads SVGAGI. V lost 6 bases, J lost 0 bases, and 9 bases lay in between. This CDR3 has 13 residues.

The chain is built from TRBV29-1 and TRBJ2-6; no firm D call. Germline CDR1 is SQVTM and CDR2 is ANQGSEA. This CDR3 spans 15 amino acids. Trimming took off 6 bases at V and 0 bases at J, with 12 bases between the two ends. The CDR3 sequence: CSVGRRLSGANVLTF. CDR3 bases: TGCAGCGTGGGCAGGCGTCTCTCTGGGGCCAACGTCCTGACTTTC. Full variable domain (missing parts from reference TRBV29-1 and TRBJ2-6): SAVISQKPSRDICQRGTSLTIQCQVDSQVTMMFWYRQQPGQSLTLIATANQGSEATYESGFVIDKFPISRPNLTFSTLTVSNMSPEDSSIYLCSVGRRLSGANVLTFGAGSRLTVL.

The CDR3 bases are TGTGCCAGCAGCTACGGACAGGGGATCGCTGAAGCTTTCTTT. This encodes CASSYGQGIAEAFF. This chain connects TRBV6-6 to TRBJ1-1; TRBD1 matches 9 bases. CDR1 is MNHNY, CDR2 SVGAGI, per germline (reference sequence). This CDR3 comprises 14 residues. After removal of 6 bases from V and 6 bases from J, the junction contained 8 bases not matched to a gene.

The chain combines TRBV7-9 with TRBJ1-2; 10 bases match TRBD1. Germline CDR1 is SEHNR and CDR2 is FQNEAQ (reference sequence). V lost 5 bases, J lost 4 bases, and 10 bases stayed unmatched. The CDR3 consists of 16 residues. CDR3 amino acids: CASSDPWTGGFYGYTF. CDR3 nucleotide sequence: TGTGCCAGCAGCGACCCCTGGACAGGGGGATTCTATGGCTACACCTTC. Full variable domain (outside the CDR3, taken from reference TRBV7-9 and TRBJ1-2): DTGVSQNPRHKITKRGQNVTFRCDPISEHNRLYWYRQTLGQGPEFLTYFQNEAQLEKSRLLSDRFSAERPKGSFSTLEIQRTEQGDSAMYLCASSDPWTGGFYGYTFGSGTRLTVV.